A single sample gave rise to the 20 T cell receptor beta chains below, sequenced in a study of T cells in Graves' hyperthyroidism and ophthalmopathy. Amplified TCR beta CDR3 regions came from RNA transcripts. The primer set for the first-round RT-PCR of the TCR CDR3 was HTBI. TCRdb re-derived calls from the multiplex PCR reads in MiXCR, one entry per CDR3 protein. This table has 600,000 to 850,000 distinct CDR3 sequences, roughly a sixth appearing once. The sequenced sample was blood. These receptors were collected from a woman aged 45-65 years with Graves' hyperthyroidism that later progressed to Graves' ophthalmopathy.

The sample holds a few counts of this clonotype. V usage is TRBV6-1 and J usage is TRBJ2-3; TRBD2 might be the D (6 bases). Trimming cost V 7 bases and J 6 bases, with 17 bases left between them. CDR1 and CDR2 (germline): MNHNS, SASEGT. The CDR3 is made up of 14 amino acids. This CDR3 is CASTPGLPSDTQYF. As DNA, the CDR3 is TGTGCCAGCACACCGGGACTCCCGTCCGATACGCAGTATTTT.

Ten or more counts support this clonotype. The chain employs TRBV12-3 or TRBV12-4 and TRBJ1-6, with D perhaps TRBD1 (6 bases). V was trimmed by 3 bases and J by 5 bases, leaving 14 bases between them. This CDR3 has 16 residues. This CDR3 is CASSFDGGVNNSPLHF. CDR3 in DNA: TGTGCCAGCAGTTTTGACGGGGGCGTGAATAATTCACCCCTCCACTTT.

V gene TRBV18 combines with J gene TRBJ2-7; a possible D gene is TRBD2 (6 bases). This CDR3 has 15 amino acids. CDR1 and CDR2 from the germline V gene are KGHSH and LQKENI. Trimming cost V 2 bases and J 2 bases, with 13 bases left between them. Here the CDR3 DNA reads TGTGCCAGCTCACCAGGACCGGGGGATACCTACGAGCAGTACTTC. Encoded protein: CASSPGPGDTYEQYF.

This chain uses TRBV5-1 with TRBJ2-5, with TRBD2 matching 10 bases. V lost 6 bases to trimming and J lost 5 bases; unmatched junction nucleotides: 13. CDR1 and CDR2 from the germline V gene are SGHRS and YFSETQ. The CDR3 covers 16 residues. The CDR3 bases are TGCGCCAGCAACCCGAGAGCGGGGGGGCCAGGGGAGACCCAGTACTTC. This encodes CASNPRAGGPGETQYF. Looking up the rest from reference TRBV5-1 and TRBJ2-5 gives the full variable domain: KAGVTQTPRYLIKTRGQQVTLSCSPISGHRSVSWYQQTPGQGLQFLFEYFSETQRNKGNFPGRFSGRQFSNSRSEMNVSTLELGDSALYLCASNPRAGGPGETQYFGPGTRLLVL.

This clonotype was seen repeatedly, ten times or more. J is TRBJ1-1 and V is TRBV7-8, with a weak D call TRBD1 (5 bases). The germline V gene has CDR1 SGHVS and CDR2 FQNEAQ. V shed 4 bases and J shed 1 base, with 13 bases lying between them. CDR3 size: 15 residues. The CDR3 spells CASSSDGHPNTEAFF. The CDR3 nucleotides are TGTGCCAGCAGCTCCGATGGACATCCGAACACTGAAGCTTTCTTT.

This clonotype appeared many times. V usage is TRBV6-1 and J usage is TRBJ2-4; D is possibly TRBD1 (5 bases). CDR3 size: 15 residues. Trimming removed 1 base at V and 1 base at J, with 8 bases between. Germline loops: CDR1 MNHNS, CDR2 SASEGT. In nucleotides, the CDR3 is TGTGCCAGCAGTGAAGTTTGGGGCGCCAAAAACATTCAGTACTTC. Translating gives CASSEVWGAKNIQYF.

The J gene is TRBJ2-5, the V gene TRBV20-1, with D tentatively TRBD1 or TRBD2 (5 bases each). Between the trimmed V and J ends, which lost 6 bases and 4 bases, there was a span of 15 bases. The germline V gene has CDR1 DFQATT and CDR2 SNEGSKA (reference sequence). The CDR3 has 13 amino acids. Here the CDR3 DNA reads TGCAGTGCCGCAACGGGACCGTTAGAGACCCAGTACTTC. This encodes CSAATGPLETQYF.

A note on this clonotype: This may be a read error: a much more frequent sequence differs by one nucleotide. V and J are TRBV2 and TRBJ1-1; 8 nucleotides agree with TRBD1. CDR1 is SNHLY and CDR2 is FYNNEI in the germline V gene. This CDR3 contains 15 residues. The CDR3 is CARGQGGPINTETFF. The CDR3 DNA reads TGTGCCAGAGGACAGGGAGGGCCTATTAACACTGAAACTTTCTTT.

The table lists this clonotype with a few counts. The chain couples TRBV12-3 or TRBV12-4 to TRBJ2-6; D call uncertain. The CDR3 has 15 residues. With 6 bases removed from V and 0 bases from J, the gap between germline ends came to 9 bases. As DNA, the CDR3 is TGTGCCAGCAGGCTACAGAACTCTGGGGCCAACGTCCTGACTTTC. Translating it yields CASRLQNSGANVLTF.

J is TRBJ2-1 and V is TRBV7-9; 8 nucleotides agree with TRBD2. The CDR3 length is 14 residues. Germline V lookup: CDR1 SEHNR, CDR2 FQNEAQ (reference sequence). Trimming at V came to 4 bases and at J to 10 bases, leaving 9 bases not matched to a gene. The CDR3, as DNA: TGTGCCAGCAGCTCGGGACTCCCGGGGGGGGAGCAGTTCTTC. This translates into CASSSGLPGGEQFF.

V gene TRBV6-2 or TRBV6-3 combines with J gene TRBJ2-5; perhaps TRBD2 as D (7 bases). The CDR3 runs to 16 residues. V was pared by 4 bases and J by 4 bases, with 19 bases between. CDR1 and CDR2 (germline): MNHEY, SVGEGT. The CDR3 coding sequence is TGTGCCAGCAGTTCCCCGGCGGGGGCGCTAGTAGAGACCCAGTACTTC. Protein product: CASSSPAGALVETQYF.

This clonotype was recorded many times. V gene TRBV7-6 combines with J gene TRBJ2-3; 10 nucleotides match TRBD2. V lost 0 bases to trimming and J lost 0 bases; unmatched junction nucleotides: 0. Germline V gene lookup returns CDR1 SGHVS and CDR2 FNYEAQ. This CDR3 comprises 16 residues. The CDR3 region is CASSLALAGSTDTQYF. The CDR3 region has the DNA TGTGCCAGCAGCTTAGCACTAGCGGGGAGCACAGATACGCAGTATTTT.

This clonotype was counted a few times. The gene calls are TRBV9 and TRBJ2-5; TRBD1 aligns across 8 bases. CDR1 SGDLS and CDR2 YYNGEE come from the germline V gene. CDR3 size: 13 residues. After removal of 2 bases from V and 4 bases from J, the junction contained 1 base not matched to a gene. CDR3 sequence: CASSVRGRETQYF. In DNA form, the CDR3 reads TGTGCCAGCAGCGTCAGGGGGCGAGAGACCCAGTACTTC.

This clonotype occurred a few times. The chain has TRBV7-6 and TRBJ2-1; D may be TRBD2 (7 bases). CDR3 length: 19 residues. The germline V gene has CDR1 SGHVS and CDR2 FNYEAQ. Trimming stripped 1 base from V and 9 bases from J, with 28 bases between. CDR3: CASSLDVEGGGPLAAEQFF. For the CDR3, the DNA is TGTGCCAGCAGCTTAGATGTTGAGGGGGGGGGGCCCTTGGCAGCTGAGCAGTTCTTC.

The J gene is TRBJ2-1, the V gene TRBV5-1; D gene uncertain. Looked up from germline, CDR1 is SGHRS and CDR2 is YFSETQ. The CDR3 consists of 11 residues. V was pared by 7 bases and J by 5 bases, with 7 bases between. CDR3 coding DNA: TGCGCCAGCGGCCCCGACAATGAGCAGTTCTTC. This gives the protein CASGPDNEQFF.

This clonotype was seen only a few times. The chain recombines TRBV10-1 with TRBJ2-2; either TRBD1 or TRBD2 may fit D (5 bases each). With 2 bases removed from V and 4 bases from J, the gap between germline ends came to 17 bases. Germline loops: CDR1 WNHNN, CDR2 SYGVQD (reference sequence). This CDR3 is built from 17 residues. The CDR3 DNA reads TGCGCCAGCAGTGAGACCACCTGGGGACGGGGCACCGGGGAGCTGTTTTTT. As protein: CASSETTWGRGTGELFF.

The chain joins TRBV2 to TRBJ2-1; 9 bases are shared with TRBD2. The CDR3 extends over 15 amino acids. V lost 2 bases and J lost 8; bases outside the gene matches: 7. Germline V gives CDR1 SNHLY, CDR2 FYNNEI. CDR3 region: CASSERGGARDEQFF. The CDR3 nucleotides read TGTGCCAGCAGTGAACGCGGGGGGGCTAGGGATGAGCAGTTCTTC.

Only a few counts were recorded for this clonotype. The genes are TRBV5-1 and TRBJ1-4; no definite D call. Germline CDR1 SGHRS, CDR2 YFSETQ. Trimming removed 1 base at V and 5 bases at J, with 6 bases between. The CDR3 length is 13 residues. The CDR3 DNA sequence: TGCGCCAGCAGCTTGAACAGAAATGAAAAACTGTTTTTT. This translates into CASSLNRNEKLFF.

This clonotype has more than one count but fewer than ten. The V and J genes are TRBV5-1 and TRBJ1-2, with TRBD1 matching 9 bases. Looked up from germline, CDR1 is SGHRS and CDR2 is YFSETQ. Trimming removed 4 bases from V and 8 bases from J; junction bases left unmatched: 9. The CDR3 totals 14 residues. The DNA for the CDR3 is TGCGCCAGCAGCACACCGGGACAGGGACCCGGCTACACCTTC. Translation: CASSTPGQGPGYTF.

This chain joins TRBV4-2 and TRBJ1-2; no definite D call. With 1 base removed from V and 1 base from J, the gap between germline ends came to 7 bases. This CDR3 is 14 amino acids long. The germline V gene has CDR1 LGHNA and CDR2 YNFKEQ. CDR3 loop: CASSQGQDNYGYTF. CDR3 nucleotide sequence: TGTGCCAGCAGCCAAGGGCAGGATAACTATGGCTACACCTTC.